This T cell receptor beta chain was profiled in a study of pediatric ulcerative colitis. The germline gives CDR1 MGHRA, CDR2 YSYEKL. The junction had 5 bases not matched to a gene; V was cut back by 6 bases and J by 3 bases. The length of the CDR3 is 13 residues. One to two pinch biopsies were taken from the rectum during colonoscopy. Assay used: immunoSEQ multiplex PCR; TCRdb lists only in-frame clones, some missing. The sample lists 30,000 to 35,000 clones, approximately 78% occurring once. This sequence originates from a boy between 5 and 17 years old with mild ulcerative colitis. Sequencing used gut tissue. This sequence joins TRBV4-1 and TRBJ2-7; the match to TRBD1 covers 7 bases. Here the CDR3 reads CASSWTGNYEQYF. For the CDR3, the DNA is TGCGCCAGCAGTTGGACAGGCAACTACGAGCAGTACTTC.